The 20 T cell receptor beta chains listed next were all sequenced from one sample in a study of blood T cells in healthy people across ages. A second 7 to 11 cycle PCR used barcoded and J-beta primers. From the 5' RACE reads, TCRdb called clonotypes with MiXCR, one entry per CDR3 protein. This table holds 550,000 to 800,000 distinct CDR3 sequences, 32% found once. Input material: blood. The receptors were gathered from a woman over 75 in good health.

The chain is built from TRBV7-8 and TRBJ2-1; 9 bases are shared with TRBD2. The CDR3 runs 16 residues. Germline V gene lookup returns CDR1 SGHVS and CDR2 FQNEAQ. V trimming: 4 bases; J trimming: 9 bases; junction bases outside the gene matches: 13. Here the CDR3 DNA reads TGTGCCAGCAGCTCCCAACCGGGACTAGCTCTTCTTGAGCAGTTCTTC. Protein: CASSSQPGLALLEQFF.

This clonotype was seen at least ten times. The chain recombines TRBV4-2 with TRBJ2-4, with a tentative D call TRBD2 (5 bases). V gave up 0 bases and J gave up 8 bases, with 14 bases separating them. Germline-derived CDR1 and CDR2 are LGHNA and YNFKEQ. The length of the CDR3 is 15 residues. The DNA for the CDR3 is TGTGCCAGCAGCCAAGATTTTAGAGCGGTTGACATTCAGTACTTC. Amino acid sequence: CASSQDFRAVDIQYF.

The genes are TRBV5-1 and TRBJ2-1, with 7 bases that match TRBD1. This CDR3 comprises 14 residues. The germline CDR1 and CDR2 sequences are SGHRS and YFSETQ. The V and J ends lost 5 bases and 2 bases, in that order; junction bases with no gene match: 4. CDR3 nucleotide sequence: TGCGCCAGCAGTGACCAGGGGGCCTACAATGAGCAGTTCTTC. As protein: CASSDQGAYNEQFF.

This clonotype has just a few counts. The junction and the germline gene differ at one end; a read error may be behind it. This chain links TRBV28 with TRBJ2-3, with D tentatively TRBD1 (5 bases). Germline CDR1 MDHEN, CDR2 SYDVKM. This CDR3 contains 13 residues. The CDR3 DNA sequence: TGTGCCCACTCGGACATAACCTTTGGTACGCGGTATTTT. Protein: CAHSDITFGTRYF.

This clonotype has at least ten counts. This rearrangement joins TRBV4-3 to TRBJ2-2, with D possibly TRBD2 on 5 matching bases. CDR3 size: 16 residues. V lost 1 base and J lost 2, with 11 bases in between. The germline gives CDR1 LGHNA, CDR2 YSLEER. CDR3 loop: CASSQVSGLNTGELFF. CDR3 coding DNA: TGCGCCAGCAGCCAAGTATCCGGACTTAACACCGGGGAGCTGTTTTTT.

J is TRBJ1-1 and V is TRBV20-1; no firm D call. Germline lookup yields CDR1 DFQATT and CDR2 SNEGSKA (reference sequence). The ends were cut back, 6 bases at V and 4 bases at J, with 18 bases in the middle. This CDR3 contains 14 residues. CDR3 nucleotide sequence: TGCAGTGCGCCTTGGGCCGCAGGCGGCACTGAAGCTTTCTTT. Translated: CSAPWAAGGTEAFF.

The genes are TRBV29-1 and TRBJ2-5, with 7 bases lining up with TRBD1. The end of the DNA is better explained by TRBJ2-1, so the J call may be wrong. Germline V lookup: CDR1 SQVTM, CDR2 ANQGSEA. The CDR3 has 12 residues. In nucleotides, the CDR3 is TGCAGTGCCGGGACAGACCAAGAGACCCAGTTCTTC. Protein sequence: CSAGTDQETQFF.

This clonotype was detected a few times. The J gene is TRBJ1-1, the V gene TRBV7-9, with TRBD1 matching over 7 bases. The CDR3 loop spans 15 amino acids. V lost 5 bases, J lost 4 bases, and 10 bases stayed unmatched. CDR1 SEHNR and CDR2 FQNEAQ come from the germline V gene (reference sequence). This chain's CDR3 is CASSLKFGDSTEAFF. The DNA of the CDR3 is TGTGCCAGCAGCCTCAAATTTGGGGACAGCACTGAAGCTTTCTTT.

In this sample, this clonotype turned up many times. The chain carries TRBV6-1 and TRBJ2-5, with D unresolved. Germline V gene data show CDR1 as MNHNS and CDR2 as SASEGT. There are 15 residues in the CDR3. With 1 base removed from V and 5 bases from J, the gap between germline ends came to 14 bases. The CDR3 region is CASSEGPAARETQYF. For the CDR3, the DNA is TGTGCCAGCAGTGAAGGGCCCGCCGCGAGGGAGACCCAGTACTTC.

This clonotype was seen more than once but under ten times. V gene TRBV5-1 combines with J gene TRBJ1-1; maybe TRBD1 (5 bases). Germline V gene data show CDR1 as SGHRS and CDR2 as YFSETQ. CDR3 length: 17 residues. The V gene lost 5 bases and the J gene lost 1 base, with 21 bases spanning the gap. Here the CDR3 DNA reads TGCGCCAGCAGAAGGTCCTCTGCAGGGACGGGGAACACTGAAGCTTTCTTT. Encoded protein: CASRRSSAGTGNTEAFF.

This clonotype occurred many times. This chain links TRBV6-5 with TRBJ2-7, with 10 bases fitting TRBD2. Trimming cost V 5 bases and J 4 bases; bases outside gene matches: 11. The CDR3 is made up of 16 amino acids. Germline CDR1 is MNHEY and CDR2 is SVGAGI. CDR3 nucleotide sequence: TGTGCCAGCAGTATACCTAGCGGGGGACCATTTTACGAGCAGTACTTC. Its protein product is CASSIPSGGPFYEQYF.

This clonotype was counted only a few times. The chain carries TRBV2 and TRBJ1-5; the match to TRBD1 covers 8 bases. The length of the CDR3 is 16 residues. V lost 8 bases and J lost 4; bases outside the gene matches: 13. Per the germline V gene, CDR1 is SNHLY and CDR2 is FYNNEI. The CDR3 nucleotides read TGTGCCAGCGACATCGACAGGGGATTTGGTAATCAGCCCCAGCATTTT. This encodes CASDIDRGFGNQPQHF.

This clonotype was recorded many times. V and J are TRBV18 and TRBJ1-2; D is uncertain. V lost 1 base, J lost 3 bases, and 12 bases lay in between. The CDR3 contains 15 residues. The germline V gene encodes CDR1 KGHSH and CDR2 LQKENI. The CDR3, as DNA: TGTGCCAGCTCACCACGATCCGCCGGAGACTATGGCTACACCTTC. Translation: CASSPRSAGDYGYTF.

This clonotype was counted ten times or more. The J gene is TRBJ2-1, the V gene TRBV20-1; D gene unclear. From germline, CDR1 is DFQATT and CDR2 SNEGSKA (reference sequence). The CDR3 sequence is 17 residues long. The ends were cut back, 4 bases at V and 0 bases at J, with 19 bases in the middle. The CDR3 DNA sequence: TGCAGTGCTATCCCTTCCGACGCGGAAAGCTCCTACAATGAGCAGTTCTTC. Translated, it gives CSAIPSDAESSYNEQFF.

This clonotype was found a few times. A much larger clone lies a single base off, so this may be a read error. J is TRBJ2-3 and V is TRBV7-2, with 8 bases identical to TRBD2. Germline CDR1 SGHTA, CDR2 FQGNSA. CDR3 length: 18 amino acids. The DNA of the CDR3 is TGTGCCAGCAGCTTAGGTCTAGCGGGCCCGATGAGCACAGATACGCAGAATTTT. It yields the protein CASSLGLAGPMSTDTQNF.

In its sample, this clonotype was seen many times. The gene calls are TRBV6-5 and TRBJ2-1; 9 bases are shared with TRBD1. The ends lost 5 bases at V and 8 bases at J; junction bases unmatched: 7. Germline V gives CDR1 MNHEY, CDR2 SVGAGI. This CDR3 has 14 residues. CDR3 protein: CASSRGTGIDEQFF. CDR3 coding DNA: TGTGCCAGCAGTCGCGGGACAGGGATAGATGAGCAGTTCTTC.

This clonotype was counted at least ten times. The V and J genes are TRBV2 and TRBJ2-3; D is perhaps TRBD1 (6 bases). Germline CDR1 reads SNHLY; CDR2 reads FYNNEI. V shed 2 bases and J shed 0 bases, with 12 bases lying between them. This CDR3 has 16 amino acids. The CDR3 bases are TGTGCCAGCAGTGAACTGAACAGGGCTAGCACAGATACGCAGTATTTT. Amino acid sequence: CASSELNRASTDTQYF.

Notes on this clonotype: One end of the junction fails to match germline, which may point to a read error. This chain connects TRBV18 to TRBJ2-7; 7 nucleotides match TRBD1. Germline-derived CDR1 and CDR2 are KGHSH and LQKENI. The CDR3 consists of 16 residues. Here the CDR3 DNA reads TGTGCCAGCTCGCCACCGATGACAGGGCATTCCTACGAGCAGTACTTC. Its protein is CASSPPMTGHSYEQYF.

This clonotype was found a few times. The V and J genes are TRBV7-2 and TRBJ1-1; 7 positions match TRBD1. This CDR3 is built from 16 residues. Germline loops: CDR1 SGHTA, CDR2 FQGNSA. V dropped 4 bases and J dropped 0; count of bases not matched to a gene: 8. CDR3 sequence (DNA): TGTGCCAGCAGCTCGCGGACAGGTGGGATGAACACTGAAGCTTTCTTT. It specifies CASSSRTGGMNTEAFF.

This clonotype was recorded at least ten times. This sequence joins TRBV2 and TRBJ2-5; D is tentatively TRBD1 or TRBD2 (5 bases each). Germline V gene lookup returns CDR1 SNHLY and CDR2 FYNNEI. V was pared by 7 bases and J by 1 base, with 7 bases between. CDR3 length: 12 residues. CDR3 loop: CASTGTQETQYF. The CDR3 bases are TGTGCCAGCACGGGGACCCAAGAGACCCAGTACTTC.